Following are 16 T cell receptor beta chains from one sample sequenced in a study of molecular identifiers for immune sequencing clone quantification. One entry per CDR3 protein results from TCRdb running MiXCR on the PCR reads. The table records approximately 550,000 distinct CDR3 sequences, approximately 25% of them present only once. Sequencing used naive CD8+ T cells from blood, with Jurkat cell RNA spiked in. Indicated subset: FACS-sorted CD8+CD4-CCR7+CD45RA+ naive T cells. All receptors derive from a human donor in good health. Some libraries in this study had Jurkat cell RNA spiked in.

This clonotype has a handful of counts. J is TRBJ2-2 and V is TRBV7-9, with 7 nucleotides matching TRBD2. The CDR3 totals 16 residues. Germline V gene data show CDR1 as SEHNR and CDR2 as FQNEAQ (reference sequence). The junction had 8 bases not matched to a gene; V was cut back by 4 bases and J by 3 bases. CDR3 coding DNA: TGTGCCAGCAGCTCCACCGGGCTAGCGGACACCGGGGAGCTGTTTTTT. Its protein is CASSSTGLADTGELFF.

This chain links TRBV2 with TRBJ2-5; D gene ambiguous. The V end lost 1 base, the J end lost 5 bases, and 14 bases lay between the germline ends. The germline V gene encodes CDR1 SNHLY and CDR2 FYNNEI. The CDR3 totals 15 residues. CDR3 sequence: CASSEGPGLEETQYF. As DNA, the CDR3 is TGTGCCAGCAGTGAAGGGCCGGGTCTAGAGGAGACCCAGTACTTC.

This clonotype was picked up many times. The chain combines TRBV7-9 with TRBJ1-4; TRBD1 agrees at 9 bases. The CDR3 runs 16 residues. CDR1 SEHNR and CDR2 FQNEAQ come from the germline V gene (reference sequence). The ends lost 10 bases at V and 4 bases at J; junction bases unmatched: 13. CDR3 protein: CATGSTGGGFNEKLFF. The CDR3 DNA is TGTGCCACCGGATCGACAGGGGGGGGTTTTAATGAAAAACTGTTTTTT. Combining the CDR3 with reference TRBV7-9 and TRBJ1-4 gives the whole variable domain DTGVSQNPRHKITKRGQNVTFRCDPISEHNRLYWYRQTLGQGPEFLTYFQNEAQLEKSRLLSDRFSAERPKGSFSTLEIQRTEQGDSAMYLCATGSTGGGFNEKLFFGSGTQLSVL.

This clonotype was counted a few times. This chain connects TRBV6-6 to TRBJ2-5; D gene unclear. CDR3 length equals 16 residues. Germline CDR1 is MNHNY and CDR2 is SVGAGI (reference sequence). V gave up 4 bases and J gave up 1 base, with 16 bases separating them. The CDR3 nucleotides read TGTGCCAGCAGTTCGAGATTTGGACCCCCCCAAGAGACCCAGTACTTC. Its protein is CASSSRFGPPQETQYF.

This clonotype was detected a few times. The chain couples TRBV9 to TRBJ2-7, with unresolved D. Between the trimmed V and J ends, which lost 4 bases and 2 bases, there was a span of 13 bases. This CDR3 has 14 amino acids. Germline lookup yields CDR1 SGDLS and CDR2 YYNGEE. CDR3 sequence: CASSPWDNPYEQYF. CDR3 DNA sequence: TGTGCCAGCAGCCCCTGGGATAACCCCTACGAGCAGTACTTC.

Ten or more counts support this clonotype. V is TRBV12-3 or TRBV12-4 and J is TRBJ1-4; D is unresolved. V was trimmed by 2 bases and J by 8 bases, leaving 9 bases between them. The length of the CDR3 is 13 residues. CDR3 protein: CASSLLGGEKLFF. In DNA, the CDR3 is TGTGCCAGCAGTTTACTCGGAGGGGAAAAACTGTTTTTT.

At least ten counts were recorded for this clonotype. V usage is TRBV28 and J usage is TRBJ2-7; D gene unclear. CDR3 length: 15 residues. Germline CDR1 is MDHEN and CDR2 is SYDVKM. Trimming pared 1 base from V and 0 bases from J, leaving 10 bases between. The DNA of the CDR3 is TGTGCCAGCAGTTTATTGGTGGGTAGCTCCTACGAGCAGTACTTC. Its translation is CASSLLVGSSYEQYF. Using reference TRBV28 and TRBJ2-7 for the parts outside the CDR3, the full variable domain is DVKVTQSSRYLVKRTGEKVFLECVQDMDHENMFWYRQDPGLGLRLIYFSYDVKMKEKGDIPEGYSVSREKKERFSLILESASTNQTSMYLCASSLLVGSSYEQYFGPGTRLTVT.

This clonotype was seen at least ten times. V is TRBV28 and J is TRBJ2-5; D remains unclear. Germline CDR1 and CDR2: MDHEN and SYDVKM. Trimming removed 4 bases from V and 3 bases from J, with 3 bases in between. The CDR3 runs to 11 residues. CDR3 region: CASSSEETQYF. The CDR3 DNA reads TGTGCCAGCAGTTCTGAAGAGACCCAGTACTTC.

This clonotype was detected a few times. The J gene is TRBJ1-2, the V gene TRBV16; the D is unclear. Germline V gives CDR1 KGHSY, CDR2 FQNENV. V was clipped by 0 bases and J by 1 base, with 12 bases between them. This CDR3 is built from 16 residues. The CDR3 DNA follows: TGTGCCAGCAGCCAATCGTCCCCAGATTTTAACTATGGCTACACCTTC. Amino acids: CASSQSSPDFNYGYTF. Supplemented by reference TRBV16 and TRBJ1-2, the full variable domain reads GEEVAQTPKHLVRGEGQKAKLYCAPIKGHSYVFWYQQVLKNEFKFLISFQNENVFDETGMPKERFSAKCLPNSPCSLEIQATKLEDSAVYFCASSQSSPDFNYGYTFGSGTRLTVV.

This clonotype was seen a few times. The CDR3 sequence is CASSVKGIVAGELFF. The CDR3 DNA reads as TGTGCCAGCAGCGTAAAAGGTATTGTCGCCGGGGAGCTGTTTTTT. The V and J genes are TRBV9 and TRBJ2-2; D unclear. V was cut by 1 base and J by 6 bases, with 13 bases left in between. CDR3 size: 15 residues. Germline CDR1 is SGDLS and CDR2 is YYNGEE.

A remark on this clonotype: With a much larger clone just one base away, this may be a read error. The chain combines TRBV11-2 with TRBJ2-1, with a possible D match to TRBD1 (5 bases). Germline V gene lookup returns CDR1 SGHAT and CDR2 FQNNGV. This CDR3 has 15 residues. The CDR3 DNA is TGTGCCAGCAGCTTAGGACAGTACTCCTACAATGAGCGGTTCTTC. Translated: CASSLGQYSYNERFF.

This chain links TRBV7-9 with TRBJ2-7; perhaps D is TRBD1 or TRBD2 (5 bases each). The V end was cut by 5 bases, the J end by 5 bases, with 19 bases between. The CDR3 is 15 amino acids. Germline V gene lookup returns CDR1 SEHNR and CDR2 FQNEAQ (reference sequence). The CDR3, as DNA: TGTGCCAGCAGCCCAAAGGGACCAAGCACCGACGAGCAGTACTTC. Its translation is CASSPKGPSTDEQYF.

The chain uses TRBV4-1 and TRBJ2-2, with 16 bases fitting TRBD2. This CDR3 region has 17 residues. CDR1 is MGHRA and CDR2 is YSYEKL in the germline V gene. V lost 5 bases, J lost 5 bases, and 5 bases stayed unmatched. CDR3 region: CASSFGTSGGATGELFF. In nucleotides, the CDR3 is TGCGCCAGCAGCTTCGGGACTAGCGGGGGGGCGACCGGGGAGCTGTTTTTT.

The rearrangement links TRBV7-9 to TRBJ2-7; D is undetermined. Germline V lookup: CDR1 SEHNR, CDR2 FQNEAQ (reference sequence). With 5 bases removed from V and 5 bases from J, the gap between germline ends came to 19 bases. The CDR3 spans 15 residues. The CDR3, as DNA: TGTGCCAGCAGCACCGGTCCGGGTAATTGGGACGAGCAGTACTTC. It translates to CASSTGPGNWDEQYF.

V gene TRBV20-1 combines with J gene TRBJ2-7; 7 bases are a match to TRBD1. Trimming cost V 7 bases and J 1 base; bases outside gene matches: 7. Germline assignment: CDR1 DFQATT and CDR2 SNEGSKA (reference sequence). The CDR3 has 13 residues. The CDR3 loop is CSGRRQGSYEQYF. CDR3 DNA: TGCAGTGGACGGAGACAGGGATCCTACGAGCAGTACTTC.

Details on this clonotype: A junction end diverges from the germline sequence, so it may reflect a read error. The CDR3 sequence: CANSFLGPAYEQYF. The CDR3 DNA is TGTGCCAACAGTTTTCTGGGGCCCGCCTACGAGCAGTACTTC. V gene TRBV27 combines with J gene TRBJ2-7; the D gene is possibly TRBD1 (5 bases). Germline V lookup: CDR1 MNHEY, CDR2 SMNVEV (reference sequence). The CDR3 length is 14 residues.